One and the same sample provided the 24 T cell receptor beta chains below, sequenced in a study of T cells in Graves' hyperthyroidism and ophthalmopathy. RNA transcripts were the template for amplifying TCR beta CDR3 regions. HTBI primers were employed in a first-round RT-PCR of the TCR CDR3. Using its own MiXCR run on the multiplex PCR reads, TCRdb lists one record per CDR3 protein. The sample shows fewer than 350,000 distinct CDR3 sequences, 15% to 20% of them seen only once. Sequencing was carried out using blood. The source is a woman in her forties or fifties with Graves' hyperthyroidism.

This clonotype was detected ten times or more. The chain joins TRBV18 to TRBJ2-5; no clear D. The CDR3 is 13 amino acids. CDR1 and CDR2 from the germline V gene are KGHSH and LQKENI. With 3 bases removed from V and 5 bases from J, the gap between germline ends came to 10 bases. CDR3 protein: CASSPTRSETQYF. The CDR3 DNA sequence: TGTGCCAGCTCACCTACCCGCTCGGAGACCCAGTACTTC.

The CDR3 DNA reads TGTGCCAGCAGCTCGGACAGGGAACTTGGCTACACCTTC. It yields the protein CASSSDRELGYTF. The J gene is TRBJ1-2, the V gene TRBV11-2; 8 bases map to TRBD1. Germline V gives CDR1 SGHAT, CDR2 FQNNGV. V trimming: 4 bases; J trimming: 7 bases; junction bases outside the gene matches: 5. The CDR3 covers 13 residues.

The J gene is TRBJ2-5, the V gene TRBV10-3; 7 bases are a match to TRBD1. The CDR3 has 16 amino acids. Germline values: CDR1 ENHRY, CDR2 SYGVKD. V was clipped by 0 bases and J by 4 bases; unmatched bases: 8. Written as DNA, the CDR3 is TGTGCCATCAGTGAGTCTTTAGGGGGCGCGGTAGAGACCCAGTACTTC. As protein: CAISESLGGAVETQYF.

This clonotype has more than one count but fewer than ten. The chain has TRBV6-4 and TRBJ2-5; 15 positions match TRBD2. CDR3 length: 17 amino acids. V lost 4 bases, J lost 6 bases, and 9 bases stayed unmatched. Germline loops: CDR1 MRHNA, CDR2 SNTAGT. The DNA of the CDR3 is TGTGCCAGCAGTGCGGGACTAGCGGGGGGCGAGGGGAAGACCCAGTACTTC. Translated: CASSAGLAGGEGKTQYF.

This clonotype came up many times. J is TRBJ1-5 and V is TRBV12-3 or TRBV12-4, with D uncertain. The CDR3 extends over 14 amino acids. The V end was cut by 2 bases, the J end by 8 bases, with 13 bases between. The CDR3 DNA reads TGTGCCAGCAGTTTAAATGGCCTAAAGGAGCCCCAGCATTTT. Translated, it gives CASSLNGLKEPQHF.

This clonotype turned up a few times. The V call is TRBV9, the J call TRBJ1-2, with D possibly TRBD1 on 5 matching bases. CDR3 length: 14 residues. Germline CDR1 reads SGDLS; CDR2 reads YYNGEE. V was shortened by 4 bases and J by 4 bases, with 14 bases between the two germline ends. The CDR3 sequence: CASSLGPNLYGYTF. The CDR3 DNA reads as TGTGCCAGCAGCCTGGGGCCCAATCTCTATGGCTACACCTTC.

This clonotype was observed at least ten times. V gene TRBV7-2 combines with J gene TRBJ2-3, with a weak D call TRBD1 (6 bases). V lost 2 bases and J 3 bases, leaving 9 bases between the germline ends. This CDR3 is built from 14 residues. The germline V gene encodes CDR1 SGHTA and CDR2 FQGNSA. As DNA, the CDR3 is TGTGCCAGCAGCTTACTGACAGGAACAGATACGCAGTATTTT. Encoded protein: CASSLLTGTDTQYF.

V is TRBV29-1 and J is TRBJ1-4; D unresolved. The germline V gene has CDR1 SQVTM and CDR2 ANQGSEA. This CDR3 is 12 amino acids long. V was cut by 6 bases and J by 6 bases, with 11 bases left in between. CDR3 residues: CSVPGADEKLFF. CDR3 DNA: TGCAGCGTCCCGGGCGCGGATGAAAAACTGTTTTTT.

This clonotype was counted many times. The rearrangement joins TRBV6-1 to TRBJ1-1, with 9 nucleotides matching TRBD1. The J segment lost 4 bases and the V segment lost 5 bases, leaving 11 bases of the junction unmatched. Per germline, CDR1 MNHNS and CDR2 SASEGT. The length of the CDR3 is 16 residues. CDR3 loop: CASSRPQGARGTEAFF. In DNA form, the CDR3 reads TGTGCCAGCAGTCGACCACAGGGGGCGCGGGGCACTGAAGCTTTCTTT.

This clonotype came up a few times. The V call is TRBV4-2, the J call TRBJ2-7; TRBD1 might be the D (5 bases). V lost 2 bases to trimming and J lost 3 bases, with 14 bases between them. The CDR3 contains 15 residues. From germline, CDR1 is LGHNA and CDR2 YNFKEQ. CDR3 bases: TGTGCCAGCAGCCAATCCCTGGGGCAGGGCTACGAGCAGTACTTC. It specifies CASSQSLGQGYEQYF.

The table lists this clonotype with a count of one. The chain joins TRBV9 to TRBJ2-6; perhaps TRBD2 as D (6 bases). Deletions cut 3 bases from V and 4 bases from J, with 11 bases between. CDR1 is SGDLS, CDR2 YYNGEE, per germline. There are 15 residues in the CDR3. CDR3 sequence (DNA): TGTGCCAGCAGCGCCGGGGGACCCGGGGCCAACGTCCTGACTTTC. Translated, it gives CASSAGGPGANVLTF.

This clonotype was detected ten times or more. The V and J genes are TRBV20-1 and TRBJ1-1; TRBD1 matches 7 bases. After removal of 8 bases from V and 0 bases from J, the junction contained 9 bases not matched to a gene. This CDR3 comprises 14 residues. Germline V gives CDR1 DFQATT, CDR2 SNEGSKA (reference sequence). CDR3 sequence reads: CSPWAGQMNTEAFF. CDR3 DNA sequence: TGCAGTCCATGGGCGGGACAGATGAACACTGAAGCTTTCTTT.

The chain combines TRBV5-1 with TRBJ1-3; TRBD1 matches 7 bases. This CDR3 comprises 14 residues. Germline V gene sequence: CDR1 SGHRS, CDR2 YFSETQ. J was trimmed by 2 bases and V by 3 bases; bases with no gene match: 2. The CDR3 sequence: CASSSGTAGNTIYF. In DNA, the CDR3 is TGCGCCAGCAGCTCCGGGACAGCTGGAAACACCATATATTTT.

The rearrangement links TRBV5-5 to TRBJ2-1; perhaps TRBD2 as D (5 bases). Germline V lookup: CDR1 SGHKS, CDR2 YYEKEE (reference sequence). The CDR3 runs to 15 residues. V lost 2 bases and J lost 0, with 9 bases in between. CDR3 in DNA: TGTGCCAGCAGCTTAAGAGCGGCCTCCTACAATGAGCAGTTCTTC. Its translation is CASSLRAASYNEQFF.

This clonotype has at least ten counts. The chain is built from TRBV11-1 and TRBJ1-1, with 8 bases aligning to TRBD1. V was pared by 3 bases and J by 0 bases, with 3 bases of the junction left unmatched. The germline V gene encodes CDR1 SGHAT and CDR2 FQDESV (reference sequence). CDR3 length: 15 residues. The CDR3 DNA is TGTGCCAGCAGCTTGACAGGGGCCCTGAACACTGAAGCTTTCTTT. It yields the protein CASSLTGALNTEAFF.

In this sample, this clonotype turned up a few times. The chain carries TRBV19 and TRBJ2-2; D is tentatively TRBD1 or TRBD2 (5 bases each). The CDR3 contains 15 residues. Looked up from germline, CDR1 is LNHDA and CDR2 is SQIVND (reference sequence). The V and J ends lost 8 bases and 6 bases respectively, with 19 bases between them. Here the CDR3 reads CASHPGTGVAGELFF. In DNA, the CDR3 is TGTGCCAGTCACCCGGGGACGGGCGTCGCCGGGGAGCTGTTTTTT.

This clonotype occurred a few times. The junction departs from the called germline gene at one end, perhaps through a read error. The rearrangement joins TRBV7-7 to TRBJ2-2; D is undetermined. The CDR3 contains 15 residues. Germline V CDR1 and CDR2: SSHAT, FNYEAQ (reference sequence). Written as DNA, the CDR3 is TGTGCTAGCAGCTTAGTTCTCGGCAGCTCCGGGGAGCTGTTTTTT. It translates to CASSLVLGSSGELFF.

This chain links TRBV18 with TRBJ1-2; D might be TRBD1 (6 bases). V was cut by 5 bases and J by 3 bases, with 10 bases left in between. The germline V gene encodes CDR1 KGHSH and CDR2 LQKENI. The CDR3 is 13 amino acids. This chain's CDR3 is CASSRQEDYGYTF. Here the CDR3 DNA reads TGTGCCAGCTCAAGACAGGAGGACTATGGCTACACCTTC.

Details on this clonotype: A much larger clone lies one base from this, so it may be a read error. V gene TRBV2 combines with J gene TRBJ2-3; 8 bases match TRBD2. The CDR3 length is 15 residues. Unmatched junction bases numbered 10, after V lost 7 bases and J lost 4 bases. Germline V lookup: CDR1 SNHLY, CDR2 FYNNEI. CDR3 region: CASNLAGQSADTQYF. CDR3 DNA: TGTGCCAGCAATTTAGCGGGGCAAAGCGCAGATACGCAGTATTTT.

V gene TRBV10-3 combines with J gene TRBJ1-3; D unresolved. Trimming took off 10 bases at V and 0 bases at J, with 13 bases between the two ends. The CDR3 is 14 amino acids. The germline V gene has CDR1 ENHRY and CDR2 SYGVKD. Written as DNA, the CDR3 is TGTGCCACTGGGTCATCGAGCTCTGGAAACACCATATATTTT. This encodes CATGSSSSGNTIYF.

About this clonotype itself: With a much larger clone just one base away, this may be a read error. No conserved phenylalanine or tryptophan is present at the end of the CDR3, so a read error is the likely explanation. The rearrangement joins TRBV12-3 or TRBV12-4 to TRBJ2-3, with 8 bases aligning to TRBD2. This CDR3 spans 15 amino acids. Trimming at V came to 6 bases and at J to 4 bases, leaving 9 bases not matched to a gene. CDR3 protein: CASRGRREGSDTQYS. CDR3 coding DNA: TGTGCCAGCAGGGGCCGTCGGGAGGGCTCAGATACGCAGTATTCT.

This clonotype was found many times. This chain uses TRBV28 with TRBJ1-5; tentatively, D is TRBD1 (6 bases). Per the germline V gene, CDR1 is MDHEN and CDR2 is SYDVKM. This CDR3 contains 13 residues. The V end was cut by 6 bases, the J end by 4 bases, with 10 bases between. The CDR3 here is CASSLGQNQPQHF. CDR3 bases: TGTGCCAGCAGCCTGGGACAAAATCAGCCCCAGCATTTT.

This clonotype was seen more than once but under ten times. The chain combines TRBV7-9 with TRBJ1-4, with D possibly TRBD1 on 5 matching bases. The CDR3 is made up of 15 amino acids. The ends were cut back, 1 base at V and 3 bases at J, with 9 bases in the middle. CDR1 is SEHNR, CDR2 FQNEAQ, per germline (reference sequence). The CDR3 DNA follows: TGTGCCAGCAGCTTAGGTGACAGTTCTAATGAAAAACTGTTTTTT. It encodes CASSLGDSSNEKLFF.

This clonotype occurred many times. The chain couples TRBV27 to TRBJ1-4; D is unresolved. V lost 4 bases and J 3 bases, leaving 9 bases between the germline ends. The CDR3 extends over 14 amino acids. CDR1 is MNHEY and CDR2 is SMNVEV in the germline V gene (reference sequence). CDR3 nucleotides: TGTGCCAGCAGTTCGCAGGTGTCTAATGAAAAACTGTTTTTT. It encodes CASSSQVSNEKLFF.